This T cell receptor beta chain was observed in a study of T cells in Graves' hyperthyroidism and ophthalmopathy. RNA transcripts yielded amplified TCR beta CDR3 regions. Carried out on the TCR CDR3, a first-round RT-PCR used the HTBI primer set. TCRdb re-called the multiplex PCR reads through MiXCR, storing one row per CDR3 protein. The sample yields around 520,000 distinct CDR3 sequences, around 15% seen once. This clonotype was seen more than once but under ten times. Over 18 months, lack of ophthalmopathy progression marked Graves' hyperthyroidism as stable. Deletions cut 2 bases from V and 4 bases from J, with 17 bases between. Germline V gene sequence: CDR1 DFQATT, CDR2 SNEGSKA (reference sequence). CDR3 size: 15 residues.

The sequenced sample consisted of blood. The clonotype was recovered from a woman between 40 and 55 years old with Graves' hyperthyroidism. This chain links TRBV20-1 with TRBJ1-2; tentatively, D is TRBD1 (5 bases). The CDR3 reads CSARNGHHGGYGYTF. The CDR3 DNA reads TGCAGTGCTAGAAACGGACACCACGGAGGCTATGGCTACACCTTC.